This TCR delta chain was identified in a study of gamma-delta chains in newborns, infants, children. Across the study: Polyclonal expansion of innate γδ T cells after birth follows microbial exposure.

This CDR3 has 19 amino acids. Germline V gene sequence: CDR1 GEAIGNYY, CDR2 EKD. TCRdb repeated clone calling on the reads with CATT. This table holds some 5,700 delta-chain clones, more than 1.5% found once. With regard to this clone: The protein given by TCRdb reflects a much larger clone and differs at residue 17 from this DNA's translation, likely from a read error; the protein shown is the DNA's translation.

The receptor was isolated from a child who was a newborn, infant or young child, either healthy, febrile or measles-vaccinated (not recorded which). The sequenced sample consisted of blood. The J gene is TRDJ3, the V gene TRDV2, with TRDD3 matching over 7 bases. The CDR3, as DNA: TGTGCCTGTGACACCGCGGCTGGGGGCCTCTCCTGGGACACCCGACAGACGTTTTTC. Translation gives CACDTAAGGLSWDTRQTFF.